These 28 T cell receptor beta chains originate from one sample sequenced in a study of blood T cell repertoires in COVID-19. Profiling relied on immunoSEQ multiplex PCR, and the TCRdb table lists in-frame clones only, not all of them. This table has 150,000 to 200,000 clones, around nine tenths appearing once. Sequencing input: PBMCs or T cells enriched from blood (not recorded which). These receptor sequences come from a woman under 30 who had recovered from COVID-19.

This rearrangement joins TRBV7-8 to TRBJ2-1, with 9 nucleotides matching TRBD2. Germline-derived CDR1 and CDR2 are SGHVS and FQNEAQ. Unmatched junction bases numbered 19, after V lost 9 bases and J lost 7 bases. CDR3 length equals 17 residues. The CDR3 region is CASLGLREGLQRNEQFF. CDR3 nucleotides: TGTGCCAGTTTAGGGTTGCGGGAGGGCCTACAGAGAAATGAGCAGTTCTTC.

This clone was picked up a small number of times. The chain couples TRBV5-6 to TRBJ2-7; no firm D call. The CDR3 consists of 14 residues. The germline V gene encodes CDR1 SGHDT and CDR2 YYEEEE. V lost 4 bases and J lost 2, with 13 bases in between. The CDR3 region is CASSTLSLTYEQYF. The CDR3 region has the DNA TGTGCCAGCAGCACACTATCCCTAACCTACGAGCAGTACTTC.

CDR3 sequence: CASSEGPGEGDEQFF. The CDR3 nucleotides are TGTGCCAGCAGTGAAGGGCCGGGAGAGGGAGATGAGCAGTTCTTC. This chain uses TRBV6-4 with TRBJ2-1; TRBD2 might be the D (6 bases). Looked up from germline, CDR1 is MRHNA and CDR2 is SNTAGT. Trimming took 3 bases from V and 8 from J, leaving 17 bases between them. The CDR3 has 15 residues.

V is TRBV15 and J is TRBJ1-2; unclear D gene. Germline CDR1 LNHNV, CDR2 YYDKDF (reference sequence). The CDR3 is made up of 15 amino acids. V lost 0 bases, J lost 8 bases, and 16 bases lay in between. CDR3 amino acids: CATSRDRAARGGYTF. The CDR3 DNA follows: TGTGCCACCAGCAGAGATCGGGCAGCCCGGGGAGGCTACACCTTC.

This chain joins TRBV25-1 and TRBJ2-3; D is perhaps TRBD2 (5 bases). The germline V gene encodes CDR1 MGHDK and CDR2 SYGVNS. Trimming removed 3 bases from V and 0 bases from J, with 13 bases in between. The CDR3 covers 16 residues. The CDR3 protein is CASSDPYRDSTDTQYF. The DNA for the CDR3 is TGTGCCAGCAGTGACCCATACCGGGATAGCACAGATACGCAGTATTTT.

V usage is TRBV5-1 and J usage is TRBJ2-7, with TRBD1 identical over 10 bases. CDR3 length equals 14 residues. The germline V gene has CDR1 SGHRS and CDR2 YFSETQ. V dropped 4 bases and J dropped 2; count of bases not matched to a gene: 3. The CDR3 is CASSEGTGAYEQYF. CDR3 nucleotide sequence: TGCGCCAGCAGCGAGGGGACAGGGGCCTACGAGCAGTACTTC.

The chain couples TRBV14 to TRBJ1-1; D is uncertain. Germline CDR1 and CDR2: SGHDN and FVKESK. The CDR3 loop spans 14 amino acids. V shed 1 base and J shed 1 base, with 7 bases lying between them. The CDR3 is CASSQVSRNTEAFF. CDR3 in DNA: TGTGCCAGCAGCCAAGTTTCCAGGAACACTGAAGCTTTCTTT.

The chain recombines TRBV4-3 with TRBJ2-7, with D perhaps TRBD2 (5 bases). Germline-derived CDR1 and CDR2 are LGHNA and YSLEER. V was trimmed by 3 bases and J by 0 bases, leaving 9 bases between them. The CDR3 is 14 amino acids. The CDR3 DNA follows: TGCGCCAGCAGCCAGAGGGTTAGCTCCTACGAGCAGTACTTC. Translated, it gives CASSQRVSSYEQYF.

The chain employs TRBV28 and TRBJ1-6, with 7 bases identical to TRBD1. CDR1 MDHEN and CDR2 SYDVKM come from the germline V gene. This CDR3 comprises 15 residues. The junction had 7 bases not matched to a gene; V was cut back by 1 base and J by 10 bases. In DNA, the CDR3 is TGTGCCAGCAGTTTATTGGCAGGGGGAGGATCACCCCTCCACTTT. Translated, it gives CASSLLAGGGSPLHF.

The chain carries TRBV5-1 and TRBJ2-1; 10 positions agree with TRBD2. Germline-derived CDR1 and CDR2 are SGHRS and YFSETQ. Unmatched junction bases numbered 3, after V lost 0 bases and J lost 6 bases. This CDR3 region has 15 residues. CDR3 coding DNA: TGCGCCAGCAGCTTGGCTGCTAGCGGGGGCAATGAGCAGTTCTTC. As protein: CASSLAASGGNEQFF.

V gene TRBV20-1 combines with J gene TRBJ2-1, with TRBD2 identical over 14 bases. This CDR3 has 15 residues. Germline V gene data show CDR1 as DFQATT and CDR2 as SNEGSKA (reference sequence). V dropped 3 bases and J dropped 7; count of bases not matched to a gene: 5. CDR3 in amino acids: CSASRRTSGRNEQFF. Written as DNA, the CDR3 is TGCAGTGCTAGTCGACGGACTAGCGGGAGGAATGAGCAGTTCTTC.

The chain combines TRBV28 with TRBJ2-7; 7 bases line up with TRBD1. Germline V gives CDR1 MDHEN, CDR2 SYDVKM. The CDR3 is 13 residues long. J gave up 5 bases and V 7 bases, and 8 bases lay outside the gene matches. CDR3 bases: TGTGCCAGCACCTCCTTTGACAGGGACGAGCAGTACTTC. Translation: CASTSFDRDEQYF.

This sequence joins TRBV27 and TRBJ2-5; 9 nucleotides line up with TRBD1. The germline V gene encodes CDR1 MNHEY and CDR2 SMNVEV (reference sequence). The CDR3 totals 14 residues. V was pared by 4 bases and J by 5 bases, with 5 bases of the junction left unmatched. CDR3 coding DNA: TGTGCCAGCAGTTCCGGGACAGGGCTGGAGACCCAGTACTTC. This gives the protein CASSSGTGLETQYF.

The chain combines TRBV3-1 (or the pseudogene TRBV3-2) with TRBJ2-7, with 9 bases identical to TRBD2. Germline V gene sequence: CDR1 LGHDT, CDR2 YNNKEL (reference sequence). V lost 1 base and J lost 6; bases outside the gene matches: 7. The CDR3 loop spans 15 amino acids. The CDR3 nucleotides are TGTGCCAGCAGCCAAGCGGCTAGCGGGACTTTCGAGCAGTACTTC. This gives the protein CASSQAASGTFEQYF.

The genes are TRBV4-1 and TRBJ1-5, with D uncertain. Per germline, CDR1 MGHRA and CDR2 YSYEKL. The CDR3 totals 12 residues. V was clipped by 3 bases and J by 4 bases, with 4 bases between them. In nucleotides, the CDR3 is TGCGCCAGCAGCCACCCTAATCAGCCCCAGCATTTT. It codes for CASSHPNQPQHF.

Concerning this clone itself: Other DNA sequences within the sample encode an identical CDR3. The chain combines TRBV7-9 with TRBJ1-4; 8 bases line up with TRBD1. This CDR3 spans 15 amino acids. The germline V gene has CDR1 SEHNR and CDR2 FQNEAQ (reference sequence). With 0 bases clipped from V and 7 bases from J, the junction kept 4 bases outside the gene matches. In DNA form, the CDR3 reads TGTGCCAGCAGCTTAGCCGGGACAGGTGGTGAAAAACTGTTTTTT. Its protein product is CASSLAGTGGEKLFF.

This chain connects TRBV7-9 to TRBJ2-5, with 7 bases that match TRBD1. Germline V lookup: CDR1 SEHNR, CDR2 FQNEAQ (reference sequence). The CDR3 has 15 residues. Losses at the gene ends were 7 bases for V and 2 bases for J; bases not matched to a gene: 10. CDR3 nucleotide sequence: TGTGCCAGCAACAACTGGGACAGTTCTCAAGAGACCCAGTACTTC. Protein product: CASNNWDSSQETQYF. The whole variable domain, remainder taken from reference TRBV7-9 and TRBJ2-5, is DTGVSQNPRHKITKRGQNVTFRCDPISEHNRLYWYRQTLGQGPEFLTYFQNEAQLEKSRLLSDRFSAERPKGSFSTLEIQRTEQGDSAMYLCASNNWDSSQETQYFGPGTRLLVL.

The J gene is TRBJ2-3, the V gene TRBV7-3; 8 bases map to TRBD2. The CDR3 loop spans 17 amino acids. Trimming cost V 0 bases and J 0 bases; bases outside gene matches: 5. CDR1 is SGHTA and CDR2 is FQGTGA in the germline V gene. CDR3 region: CASSLTSSGASTDTQYF. The CDR3 region has the DNA TGTGCCAGCAGCTTAACAAGTAGCGGGGCTAGCACAGATACGCAGTATTTT.

This clone has only a few counts. J is TRBJ2-2 and V is TRBV25-1; 10 positions match TRBD1. V gave up 6 bases and J gave up 3 bases; unmatched junction bases: 4. Per germline, CDR1 MGHDK and CDR2 SYGVNS. CDR3 size: 15 residues. The CDR3: CASSPGQGYTGELFF. CDR3 nucleotide sequence: TGTGCCAGCAGCCCGGGACAGGGGTACACCGGGGAGCTGTTTTTT.

The J gene is TRBJ1-5, the V gene TRBV6-6; tentatively, D is TRBD1 (5 bases). Per the germline V gene, CDR1 is MNHNY and CDR2 is SVGAGI (reference sequence). The CDR3 is 15 residues long. Trimming shortened V by 2 bases and J by 0 bases, and 8 bases separated the two germline ends. The CDR3 bases are TGTGCCAGCAGTTACGGGGGGGGTAGCAATCAGCCCCAGCATTTT. This gives the protein CASSYGGGSNQPQHF.

The V gene is TRBV5-1, the J gene TRBJ2-5; 8 nucleotides match TRBD2. The CDR3 spans 13 residues. Germline assignment: CDR1 SGHRS and CDR2 YFSETQ. The trim removed 5 bases at V and 5 bases at J, leaving 5 bases unmatched. The CDR3 sequence is CASRLTSAETQYF. In DNA form, the CDR3 reads TGCGCCAGCAGGTTGACTAGCGCGGAGACCCAGTACTTC.

The chain links TRBV6-5 to TRBJ1-1; D is unclear. CDR3 length: 14 amino acids. The germline V gene has CDR1 MNHEY and CDR2 SVGAGI. The V gene lost 5 bases and the J gene lost 0 bases, with 10 bases spanning the gap. CDR3 sequence reads: CASSRRNMNTEAFF. CDR3 nucleotide sequence: TGTGCCAGCAGTCGCAGAAACATGAACACTGAAGCTTTCTTT.

V and J are TRBV19 and TRBJ2-2; a weak D match, TRBD2 (6 bases). V lost 3 bases and J 2 bases, leaving 10 bases between the germline ends. The CDR3 consists of 15 residues. CDR1 is LNHDA, CDR2 SQIVND, per germline (reference sequence). CDR3 residues: CASSIGAGNTGELFF. The CDR3 DNA follows: TGTGCCAGTAGTATCGGGGCGGGAAACACCGGGGAGCTGTTTTTT.

The V call is TRBV2, the J call TRBJ1-5; 9 bases agree with TRBD1. The J segment lost 0 bases and the V segment lost 4 bases, leaving 10 bases of the junction unmatched. Germline V gives CDR1 SNHLY, CDR2 FYNNEI. The CDR3 is made up of 18 amino acids. This CDR3 is CASSARPGQGDSNQPQHF. The DNA of the CDR3 is TGTGCCAGCAGTGCCCGCCCGGGACAGGGTGATAGCAATCAGCCCCAGCATTTT.

The CDR3 region is CASSLRDREDEKLFF. CDR3 nucleotides: TGCGCCAGCAGCCTTAGGGACAGGGAGGATGAAAAACTGTTTTTT. V is TRBV4-1 and J is TRBJ1-4; 9 bases agree with TRBD1. The CDR3 is 15 residues long. Trimming at V came to 4 bases and at J to 6 bases, leaving 6 bases not matched to a gene. Looked up from germline, CDR1 is MGHRA and CDR2 is YSYEKL.

The chain recombines TRBV25-1 with TRBJ2-7, with 10 bases aligning to TRBD2. Germline V lookup: CDR1 MGHDK, CDR2 SYGVNS. J was trimmed by 7 bases and V by 4 bases; bases with no gene match: 7. The CDR3 consists of 14 residues. CDR3 coding DNA: TGTGCCAGCAGTGCCTTGCCTAGCGGGAGTGAGCAGTACTTC. Protein product: CASSALPSGSEQYF.

The chain has TRBV18 and TRBJ2-3; D gene uncertain. Germline assignment: CDR1 KGHSH and CDR2 LQKENI. The V end was cut by 6 bases, the J end by 5 bases, with 6 bases between. The CDR3 is 11 residues long. For the CDR3, the DNA is TGTGCCAGCTCCCTCGGAGATACGCAGTATTTT. This codes for CASSLGDTQYF.

The chain links TRBV9 to TRBJ2-5; 8 nucleotides line up with TRBD2. This CDR3 is built from 14 residues. Germline V gives CDR1 SGDLS, CDR2 YYNGEE. The V gene end was trimmed by 3 bases and the J gene end by 5 bases; junction bases not matched to a gene: 6. The CDR3 region has the DNA TGTGCCAGCAGCGCGCTGGCGGGAGGCGAGACCCAGTACTTC. Amino acid sequence: CASSALAGGETQYF. Full variable domain (remainder filled in from reference TRBV9 and TRBJ2-5): DSGVTQTPKHLITATGQRVTLRCSPRSGDLSVYWYQQSLDQGLQFLIQYYNGEERAKGNILERFSAQQFPDLHSELNLSSLELGDSALYFCASSALAGGETQYFGPGTRLLVL.